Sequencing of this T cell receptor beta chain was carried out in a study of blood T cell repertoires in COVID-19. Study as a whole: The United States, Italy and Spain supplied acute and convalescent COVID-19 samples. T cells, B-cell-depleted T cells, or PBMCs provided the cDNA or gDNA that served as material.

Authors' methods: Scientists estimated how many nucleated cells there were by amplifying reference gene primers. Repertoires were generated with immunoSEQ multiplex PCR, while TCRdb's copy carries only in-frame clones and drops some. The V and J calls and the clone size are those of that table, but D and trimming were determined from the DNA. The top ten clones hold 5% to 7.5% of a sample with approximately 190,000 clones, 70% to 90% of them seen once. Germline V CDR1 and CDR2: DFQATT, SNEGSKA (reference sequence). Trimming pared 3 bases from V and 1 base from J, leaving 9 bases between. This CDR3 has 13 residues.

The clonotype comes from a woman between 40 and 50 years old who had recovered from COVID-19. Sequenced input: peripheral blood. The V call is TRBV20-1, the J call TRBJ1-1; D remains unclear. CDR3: CSASSPGNTEAFF. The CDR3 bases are TGCAGTGCTAGTTCTCCGGGGAACACTGAAGCTTTCTTT.